The rows below give T cell receptor beta chains drawn from one sample of a study of OX40 agonist ivuxolimab in advanced cancers. TCRdb's table, derived via immunoSEQ multiplex PCR, lists solely in-frame clones and lacks some. The table has around 38,000 clones, approximately 86% seen once. The sample in question was CD4+ or CD8+ T cells sorted from blood, obtained in a trial of the OX40 agonist ivuxolimab. These receptors all come from an adult with an advanced solid tumor such as melanoma, head and neck, liver or kidney cancer. Each CDR3 is given with its conserved first and last residue. D genes are given only for firm matches. Only part of the rows carry a size: once, few, many, or a class if the clone is expanded.

V,D,size,J,CDR3,DNA
TRBV21-1,.,.,TRBJ2-7,CASRPRRGAHYEQYF,TGTGCCAGCAGGCCCCGGCGGGGGGCCCACTACGAGCAGTACTTC
TRBV7-2,.,.,TRBJ2-3,CASSWIVVGGTDTQYF,TGTGCCAGCAGTTGGATCGTGGTGGGCGGGACAGATACGCAGTATTTT
TRBV19,.,.,TRBJ1-4,CASSIRGGSVNEKLFF,TGTGCCAGTAGTATACGGGGGGGCAGCGTTAATGAAAAACTGTTTTTT
TRBV7-9,.,.,TRBJ1-6,CASSQAGRDSPLHF,TGTGCCAGCAGTCAGGCAGGACGAGATTCACCCCTCCACTTT
TRBV6-5,.,once,TRBJ1-1,CASSSQGMNTEAFF,TGTGCCAGCAGTTCGCAGGGCATGAACACTGAAGCTTTCTTT
TRBV19,.,.,TRBJ2-7,CASKSDSSYEQYF,TGTGCCAGTAAGTCGGACAGCTCCTACGAGCAGTACTTC
TRBV11-2,.,.,TRBJ2-7,CASSLISEAQGEQYF,TGTGCCAGCAGCTTAATTTCGGAGGCGCAGGGCGAGCAGTACTTC
TRBV7-9,.,.,TRBJ2-1,CASSPPGVARNNEQFF,TGTGCCAGCAGCCCCCCGGGGGTAGCGAGAAACAATGAGCAGTTCTTC
TRBV5-4,.,once,TRBJ2-5,CASSLRQSLEQYF,TGTGCCAGCAGCCTAAGACAGTCTTTGGAGCAGTACTTC
TRBV6-5,.,once,TRBJ2-3,CASTDAEGSRDTQYF,TGTGCCAGCACCGATGCTGAGGGCAGCCGAGATACGCAGTATTTT
TRBV2,.,.,TRBJ2-7,CASSRRSGIKYEQYF,TGTGCCAGCAGTCGAAGGTCGGGGATCAAGTACGAGCAGTACTTC
TRBV19,TRBD1,.,TRBJ1-1,CASSPRDRVPEAFF,TGTGCCAGTAGTCCCCGGGACAGGGTCCCTGAAGCTTTCTTT
TRBV18,TRBD2,.,TRBJ2-2,CASSLHATSGTNTGELFF,TGTGCCAGCTCACTCCACGCCACTAGCGGGACGAACACCGGGGAACTGTTTTTT
TRBV19,TRBD2,.,TRBJ2-7,CASSIVAGGAEQYF,TGTGCCAGTAGTATCGTAGCGGGAGGTGCCGAGCAGTACTTC
TRBV7-9,.,few,TRBJ2-7,CASSLGQSSYEQYF,TGTGCCAGCAGCTTAGGACAGAGCTCCTACGAGCAGTACTTC
TRBV7-5,.,few,TRBJ1-5,CVRSLGLVGNQPQHF,TGTGTCAGAAGCTTGGGCCTGGTGGGCAATCAGCCCCAGCATTTT
TRBV5-1,TRBD1,.,TRBJ2-2,CASSGTGGINTGELFF,TGCGCCAGTTCCGGGACAGGGGGAATAAACACCGGGGAGCTGTTTTTT
TRBV7-2,TRBD1,.,TRBJ2-3,CASSRQQGRTDTQYF,TGTGCCAGCAGTCGTCAACAGGGGCGGACAGATACGCAGTATTTT
TRBV25-1,.,.,TRBJ1-2,CASSDHSQGFYGYTF,TGTGCCAGCAGTGACCATTCTCAGGGGTTCTATGGCTACACCTTC
TRBV5-1,TRBD1,.,TRBJ2-7,CASSATGGGIYEQYF,TGCGCCAGCAGCGCGACAGGGGGCGGCATCTACGAGCAGTACTTC
TRBV20-1,.,.,TRBJ2-1,CSVGGPNEQFF,TGCAGTGTCGGTGGCCCAAATGAGCAGTTCTTC
TRBV11-2,.,.,TRBJ2-5,CASSLAPDREETQYF,TGTGCCAGCAGCTTAGCCCCGGACAGAGAAGAGACCCAGTACTTC
TRBV5-4,.,.,TRBJ1-6,CASSSRTGNSPLHF,TGTGCCAGCAGCTCGCGGACGGGGAATTCACCCCTCCACTTT
TRBV6-1,TRBD2,.,TRBJ2-5,CASSKGLAGGETQYF,TGTGCCAGCAGTAAGGGACTAGCGGGAGGCGAGACCCAGTACTTC
TRBV9,TRBD2,.,TRBJ2-7,CASSHSLAGGSYEQYF,TGTGCCAGCAGCCACTCCCTAGCGGGCGGTTCCTACGAGCAGTACTTC
TRBV10-3,.,.,TRBJ1-1,CAISESSRVKNTEAFF,TGTGCCATCAGTGAGAGTAGTAGGGTGAAGAACACTGAAGCTTTCTTT
TRBV15,TRBD1,.,TRBJ2-7,CATSRGRQGAYEQYF,TGTGCCACCAGCAGAGGAAGACAGGGCGCCTACGAGCAGTACTTC
TRBV5-6,.,once,TRBJ2-5,CASSYRTGSGETQYF,TGTGCCAGCAGCTATAGGACGGGAAGTGGCGAGACCCAGTACTTC
TRBV7-2,.,.,TRBJ1-1,CASSLGTLGDTEAFF,TGTGCCAGCAGCCTCGGGACTTTGGGGGACACTGAAGCTTTCTTT
TRBV11-2,.,.,TRBJ2-7,CASSPGQSAYEQYF,TGTGCCAGCAGCCCTGGGCAGAGCGCCTACGAGCAGTACTTC
TRBV11-2,TRBD1,.,TRBJ1-1,CASSLLGTGLNTEAFF,TGTGCCAGCAGCTTATTGGGGACAGGGCTGAACACTGAAGCTTTCTTT
TRBV9,TRBD2,.,TRBJ2-5,CASSLRPLAGFGETQYF,TGTGCCAGCAGCCTAAGGCCCCTAGCGGGATTTGGTGAGACCCAGTACTTC
TRBV2,.,.,TRBJ2-1,CASRWMFLRVQGTNEQFF,TGTGCCAGCAGGTGGATGTTTTTGCGGGTCCAAGGTACCAATGAGCAGTTCTTC
TRBV7-6,TRBD1,.,TRBJ2-7,CASSLGTEVSYEQYF,TGTGCCAGCAGCTTGGGGACAGAAGTATCCTACGAGCAGTACTTC
TRBV6-5,TRBD2,.,TRBJ2-3,CASSYRGLAGGRTQYF,TGTGCCAGCAGTTACCGAGGACTAGCGGGAGGGCGTACGCAGTATTTT
TRBV6-5,TRBD2,.,TRBJ2-7,CASRRLAGGSYEQYF,TGTGCCAGCAGGCGACTAGCGGGGGGCTCCTACGAGCAGTACTTC
TRBV7-2,.,.,TRBJ2-7,CASSLTTNKQYF,TGTGCCAGCAGTCTTACTACCAATAAACAGTACTTC
TRBV19,.,few,TRBJ1-5,CASSSRNYNQPQHF,TGTGCCAGTAGTAGTAGGAACTACAATCAGCCCCAGCATTTT
TRBV5-1,.,.,TRBJ2-3,CASSLGADSTDTQYF,TGCGCCAGCAGCTTGGGGGCGGATAGCACAGATACGCAGTATTTT
TRBV2,TRBD1,.,TRBJ2-7,CASSDPGQVPREQYF,TGTGCCAGCAGTGACCCGGGACAGGTCCCTCGCGAGCAGTACTTC
TRBV10-3,.,.,TRBJ1-2,CAISESGADGYGYTF,TGTGCCATCAGTGAATCAGGGGCTGATGGCTATGGCTACACCTTC
TRBV6-5,.,once,TRBJ2-7,CASSYLRNYEQYF,TGTGCCAGCAGTTATCTCAGGAACTACGAGCAGTACTTC
TRBV5-1,.,few,TRBJ1-1,CASSLDGADTEAFF,TGCGCCAGCAGCTTGGATGGGGCAGACACTGAAGCTTTCTTT
TRBV6-6,.,few,TRBJ2-1,CASSLTNEQFF,TGTGCCAGCAGTTTGACCAATGAGCAGTTCTTC
TRBV30,.,few,TRBJ2-3,CACRVEPGRTDTQYF,TGTGCCTGCCGGGTCGAGCCGGGGCGCACAGATACGCAGTATTTT
TRBV11-2,.,.,TRBJ1-3,CASSRDRIQDTIYF,TGTGCCAGCAGCCGCGACAGGATCCAAGACACCATATATTTT
TRBV5-4,.,.,TRBJ2-5,CASSLDVGLGQETQYF,TGTGCCAGCAGCTTGGATGTAGGGCTAGGCCAAGAGACCCAGTACTTC
TRBV7-9,.,.,TRBJ1-4,CASSLAVGVGSEKLFF,TGTGCCAGCAGCTTAGCGGTCGGGGTTGGCAGTGAAAAACTGTTTTTT
TRBV19,TRBD1,.,TRBJ1-2,CASGTANYGYTF,TGTGCCAGTGGGACAGCTAACTATGGCTACACCTTC
TRBV9,TRBD1,.,TRBJ2-7,CASSVGHRGDYEQYF,TGTGCCAGCAGCGTAGGTCACAGGGGAGACTACGAGCAGTACTTC
TRBV5-6,.,.,TRBJ1-3,CASSLLTAGGNTIYF,TGTGCCAGCAGCTTGCTAACAGCCGGGGGAAACACCATATATTTT
TRBV7-8,.,.,TRBJ2-1,CASSSATVPTAYNEQFF,TGTGCCAGCAGCTCAGCTACGGTTCCGACCGCCTACAATGAGCAGTTCTTC
TRBV4-1,.,.,TRBJ1-2,CASSQGRSPLTYGYTF,TGCGCCAGCAGCCAAGGCCGGAGTCCTTTGACGTATGGCTACACCTTC
TRBV7-6,TRBD1,.,TRBJ1-3,CASSQRTGAPGNTIYF,TGTGCCAGCAGCCAACGGACAGGGGCCCCTGGAAACACCATATATTTT
TRBV2,.,.,TRBJ2-7,CASVGVHEQYF,TGTGCCAGCGTCGGGGTCCACGAGCAGTACTTC